Each of the 31 T cell receptor beta chains below was sequenced from the same sample in a study of T cell repertoires in aging, cancer and after chemotherapy. Rearranged V-D-J TRB sequences were amplified with a mixed TRB-A/B primer pool. One entry per CDR3 protein, called by TCRdb with MiXCR from the multiplex PCR reads. The sample has about 10,000 distinct CDR3 sequences, 20% to 30% seen once. TCR beta rearrangements were amplified from peripheral blood genomic DNA. The sequencing input was blood. All receptors derive from a human donor in good health.

This clonotype was seen only a few times. The chain links TRBV30 to TRBJ2-7, with D perhaps given as TRBD1 or TRBD2 (6 bases each). Germline lookup yields CDR1 GTSNPN and CDR2 SVGIG (reference sequence). The CDR3 totals 17 residues. Trimming shortened V by 2 bases and J by 1 base, and 21 bases separated the two germline ends. The CDR3 DNA reads TGTGCCTGGAGTAGAAGGCCCGGGGGCCGGTCTTCCTACGAGCAGTACTTC. This encodes CAWSRRPGGRSSYEQYF.

The CDR3 DNA is TGTGCCAGCAGTTACGGGACAGGGGACTACGATTATGGCTACACCTTC. As protein: CASSYGTGDYDYGYTF. This sequence joins TRBV6-5 and TRBJ1-2, with 10 nucleotides matching TRBD1. This CDR3 region has 16 residues. The germline V gene encodes CDR1 MNHEY and CDR2 SVGAGI. V lost 2 bases and J lost 5; bases outside the gene matches: 8.

The rearrangement joins TRBV20-1 to TRBJ2-1, with 7 bases lining up with TRBD2. V was clipped by 6 bases and J by 4 bases; unmatched bases: 3. Germline V CDR1 and CDR2: DFQATT, SNEGSKA (reference sequence). The CDR3 contains 12 residues. The CDR3 nucleotides are TGCAGTGCCCGGACTAGATACAATGAGCAGTTCTTC. Its translation: CSARTRYNEQFF.

CDR3 nucleotide sequence: TGTGCCAGCAGTTCTTATCAGCTAATAGATACGCAGTATTTT. As protein: CASSSYQLIDTQYF. J is TRBJ2-3 and V is TRBV27; no reliable D call. Germline assignment: CDR1 MNHEY and CDR2 SMNVEV (reference sequence). Trimming removed 4 bases from V and 5 bases from J, with 13 bases in between. This CDR3 is 14 amino acids long.

This chain connects TRBV6-1 to TRBJ2-7; possible D gene TRBD2, 5 bases. V was pared by 2 bases and J by 2 bases, with 16 bases between. The germline V gene has CDR1 MNHNS and CDR2 SASEGT. The CDR3 runs 16 residues. CDR3 bases: TGTGCCAGCAGTGAACCCGGGAATGCTAGCCCCTACGAGCAGTACTTC. Its protein is CASSEPGNASPYEQYF.

As DNA, the CDR3 is TGTGCCAGCAGTTACTCGGGAGGGTCCTACGAGCAGTACTTC. Translated, it gives CASSYSGGSYEQYF. The chain combines TRBV6-2 or TRBV6-3 with TRBJ2-7; TRBD2 aligns across 7 bases. The germline V gene has CDR1 MNHEY and CDR2 SVGEGT. V trimming: 0 bases; J trimming: 1 base; junction bases outside the gene matches: 0. The CDR3 has 14 residues.

This chain connects TRBV7-2 to TRBJ2-3; D remains ambiguous. Germline V gives CDR1 SGHTA, CDR2 FQGNSA. This CDR3 region has 15 residues. V shed 3 bases and J shed 1 base, with 11 bases lying between them. Written as DNA, the CDR3 is TGTGCCAGCAGCTTGACACCCTCCCGCACAGATACGCAGTATTTT. As protein: CASSLTPSRTDTQYF.

The J gene is TRBJ2-1, the V gene TRBV11-1; 14 bases agree with TRBD2. The J call may be mistaken, given a closer DNA end match to TRBJ2-7. CDR3 length: 17 amino acids. Germline loops: CDR1 SGHAT, CDR2 FQDESV (reference sequence). The CDR3 sequence: CASSWTSGRTIGYEQYF. The CDR3 bases are TGTGCCAGCAGCTGGACTAGCGGGAGGACTATAGGCTACGAGCAGTACTTC.

This clonotype was counted only a few times. The chain's CDR3 is CASTPKGSGANVLTF. DNA of the CDR3: TGTGCCAGCACCCCTAAAGGGAGTGGGGCCAACGTCCTGACTTTC. The chain uses TRBV12-3 or TRBV12-4 and TRBJ2-6, with a tentative D call TRBD2 (5 bases). This CDR3 contains 15 residues. Trimming took off 7 bases at V and 3 bases at J, with 13 bases between the two ends.

This chain connects TRBV20-1 to TRBJ2-7; D is perhaps TRBD1 or TRBD2 (5 bases each). V was pared by 5 bases and J by 3 bases, with 17 bases between. The CDR3 sequence is 14 residues long. Germline values: CDR1 DFQATT, CDR2 SNEGSKA (reference sequence). CDR3 nucleotides: TGCAGTGCTCCATCCTTTGGGGGTCTCTACGAGCAGTACTTC. Protein product: CSAPSFGGLYEQYF.

This clonotype was seen a handful of times. The CDR3 coding sequence is TGTGCCAGCAGCTTAGATAGGCGCAGGAGCTCCTACAATGAGCAGTTCTTC. Translation: CASSLDRRRSSYNEQFF. The chain uses TRBV11-2 and TRBJ2-1; D not certain. The CDR3 sequence is 17 residues long. V lost 0 bases, J lost 0 bases, and 12 bases lay in between. Germline lookup yields CDR1 SGHAT and CDR2 FQNNGV.

This sequence joins TRBV20-1 and TRBJ2-1; weak D call: TRBD2 (5 bases). Germline lookup yields CDR1 DFQATT and CDR2 SNEGSKA (reference sequence). The V end lost 3 bases, the J end lost 10 bases, and 10 bases lay between the germline ends. The CDR3 length is 11 residues. The CDR3 protein is CSARTTREQFF. The CDR3 nucleotides read TGCAGTGCTAGGACTACGCGAGAGCAGTTCTTC.

This clonotype was seen a few times. The gene calls are TRBV6-5 and TRBJ2-1; 8 bases fit TRBD1. This CDR3 is 13 amino acids long. Germline CDR1 and CDR2: MNHEY and SVGAGI. With V trimmed by 6 bases and J by 9 bases, 7 bases remained unmatched. CDR3 sequence reads: CASSQTGVGEQFF. CDR3 sequence (DNA): TGTGCCAGCAGCCAGACAGGGGTCGGTGAGCAGTTCTTC.

In this sample, this clonotype is medium-sized. The gene calls are TRBV6-6 and TRBJ1-6, with 11 bases aligning to TRBD1. Looked up from germline, CDR1 is MNHNY and CDR2 is SVGAGI (reference sequence). This CDR3 has 14 amino acids. Losses at the gene ends were 7 bases for V and 7 bases for J; bases not matched to a gene: 3. The CDR3, as DNA: TGTGCCAGCAACCGGGACAGGGGGAATTCACCCCTCCACTTT. Translated: CASNRDRGNSPLHF.

This rearrangement joins TRBV10-3 to TRBJ1-5; tentatively, D is TRBD1 (5 bases). The germline CDR1 and CDR2 sequences are ENHRY and SYGVKD. The CDR3 has 13 amino acids. The V end lost 0 bases, the J end lost 6 bases, and 6 bases lay between the germline ends. This CDR3 reads CAISESGGQPQHF. The CDR3 DNA reads as TGTGCCATCAGTGAGTCCGGGGGTCAGCCCCAGCATTTT.

This clonotype was detected only a few times. The CDR3 region is CASSKSSWTSGRGAKNIQYF. The CDR3 nucleotides are TGTGCCAGCAGTAAATCCTCGTGGACTAGCGGGAGAGGTGCCAAAAACATTCAGTACTTC. The chain couples TRBV6-1 to TRBJ2-4, with 13 bases aligning to TRBD2. CDR1 is MNHNS, CDR2 SASEGT, per germline. CDR3 size: 20 residues. The ends lost 5 bases at V and 1 base at J; junction bases unmatched: 14.

The chain is built from TRBV5-1 and TRBJ1-3; no reliable D call. The length of the CDR3 is 15 residues. V shed 0 bases and J shed 0 bases, with 7 bases lying between them. Per germline, CDR1 SGHRS and CDR2 YFSETQ. The CDR3 DNA reads as TGCGCCAGCAGCTTGGGCCAGCTCTCTGGAAACACCATATATTTT. This codes for CASSLGQLSGNTIYF. The whole variable domain, filled in from reference TRBV5-1 and TRBJ1-3, reads KAGVTQTPRYLIKTRGQQVTLSCSPISGHRSVSWYQQTPGQGLQFLFEYFSETQRNKGNFPGRFSGRQFSNSRSEMNVSTLELGDSALYLCASSLGQLSGNTIYFGEGSWLTVV.

This clonotype was detected only a few times. The V gene is TRBV29-1, the J gene TRBJ2-5, with D possibly being TRBD2 (5 bases). V was clipped by 2 bases and J by 5 bases, with 15 bases between them. The CDR3 spans 14 residues. The germline V gene encodes CDR1 SQVTM and CDR2 ANQGSEA. The CDR3, as DNA: TGCAGCGTTGAATATATTAGGACTCGTGAGACCCAGTACTTC. It is translated as CSVEYIRTRETQYF.

CDR3 sequence (DNA): TGTGCCAGCAGTGAAGAAGGGGGAGGGTCTAATGAGCAGTTCTTC. It specifies CASSEEGGGSNEQFF. V usage is TRBV6-1 and J usage is TRBJ2-1; D possibly corresponds to TRBD2 (7 bases). The CDR3 extends over 15 amino acids. The ends were cut back, 1 base at V and 7 bases at J, with 14 bases in the middle. CDR1 MNHNS and CDR2 SASEGT come from the germline V gene.

This clonotype was seen a single time. This chain links TRBV6-5 with TRBJ1-5, with unresolved D. The CDR3 has 12 residues. Deletions cut 6 bases from V and 6 bases from J, with 9 bases between. Looked up from germline, CDR1 is MNHEY and CDR2 is SVGAGI. As DNA, the CDR3 is TGTGCCAGCAGCTATTTAGGTCAGCCCCAGCATTTT. This encodes CASSYLGQPQHF.

There are a few counts of this clonotype. The genes are TRBV20-1 and TRBJ2-1, with 9 bases lining up with TRBD2. The ends lost 4 bases at V and 4 bases at J; junction bases unmatched: 5. Germline V gene sequence: CDR1 DFQATT, CDR2 SNEGSKA (reference sequence). The CDR3 length is 14 residues. The DNA for the CDR3 is TGCAGTGCTAATAGCGGGAGAATATACAATGAGCAGTTCTTC. Translation: CSANSGRIYNEQFF.

V is TRBV4-1 and J is TRBJ2-7; D is perhaps TRBD1 (6 bases). The germline V gene has CDR1 MGHRA and CDR2 YSYEKL. Trimming shortened V by 5 bases and J by 7 bases, and 18 bases separated the two germline ends. CDR3 length equals 14 residues. CDR3 region: CASSNPGQSEEQYF. For the CDR3, the DNA is TGCGCCAGCAGCAACCCCGGACAGTCTGAGGAGCAGTACTTC.

This clonotype was seen a handful of times. The chain couples TRBV5-4 to TRBJ1-1; 9 nucleotides align to TRBD1. Germline loops: CDR1 SGHNT, CDR2 YYREEE (reference sequence). The J segment lost 8 bases and the V segment lost 6 bases, leaving 14 bases of the junction unmatched. The CDR3 runs 15 residues. Here the CDR3 reads CASILNGGQGGEAFF. CDR3 DNA sequence: TGTGCCAGCATCTTAAACGGGGGACAGGGCGGAGAAGCTTTCTTT.

This clonotype was counted only a few times. The chain joins TRBV5-6 to TRBJ1-5, with 7 positions matching TRBD1. The germline CDR1 and CDR2 sequences are SGHDT and YYEEEE. After removal of 4 bases from V and 11 bases from J, the junction contained 9 bases not matched to a gene. The CDR3 extends over 13 amino acids. CDR3 loop: CASSARQGTAQHF. In nucleotides, the CDR3 is TGTGCCAGCAGCGCACGACAGGGAACGGCCCAGCATTTT.

J is TRBJ2-3 and V is TRBV19; D call uncertain. The CDR3 contains 15 residues. Germline assignment: CDR1 LNHDA and CDR2 SQIVND (reference sequence). V lost 1 base and J 2 bases, leaving 10 bases between the germline ends. CDR3 region: CASSIGPDLTDTQYF. The CDR3 DNA is TGTGCCAGTAGTATAGGGCCCGACCTCACAGATACGCAGTATTTT.

This rearrangement joins TRBV7-3 to TRBJ2-2; TRBD2 aligns across 9 bases. The CDR3 has 17 residues. With 5 bases clipped from V and 5 bases from J, the junction kept 12 bases outside the gene matches. The germline CDR1 and CDR2 sequences are SGHTA and FQGTGA. CDR3 coding DNA: TGTGCCAGCAGCCTCATACCGGGACTAGCCTTAACCGGGGAGCTGTTTTTT. Protein: CASSLIPGLALTGELFF. The full variable domain, in which reference TRBV7-3 and TRBJ2-2 provide the parts outside the CDR3, is GAGVSQTPSNKVTEKGKYVELRCDPISGHTALYWYRQSLGQGPEFLIYFQGTGAADDSGLPNDRFFAVRPEGSVSTLKIQRTERGDSAVYLCASSLIPGLALTGELFFGEGSRLTVL.

This clonotype is medium-sized. The CDR3 region has the DNA TGTGCCAGCAGTTTATCGGGTTTCTATGGCTACACCTTC. Its protein is CASSLSGFYGYTF. The rearrangement links TRBV27 to TRBJ1-2; D unclear. With 0 bases removed from V and 4 bases from J, the gap between germline ends came to 6 bases. Germline V gives CDR1 MNHEY, CDR2 SMNVEV (reference sequence). The CDR3 spans 13 residues.

The V call is TRBV14, the J call TRBJ1-1, with D unclear. V lost 0 bases and J lost 1, with 9 bases in between. CDR1 is SGHDN, CDR2 FVKESK, per germline. This CDR3 has 15 residues. This CDR3 reads CASSQDWTSNTEAFF. The CDR3 DNA reads TGTGCCAGCAGCCAAGATTGGACCTCGAACACTGAAGCTTTCTTT. Together with reference TRBV14 and TRBJ1-1, the CDR3 gives the full variable domain: EAGVTQFPSHSVIEKGQTVTLRCDPISGHDNLYWYRRVMGKEIKFLLHFVKESKQDESGMPNNRFLAERTGGTYSTLKVQPAELEDSGVYFCASSQDWTSNTEAFFGQGTRLTVV.

This clonotype was found a few times. V usage is TRBV6-1 and J usage is TRBJ1-1; D gene uncertain. The V end was cut by 2 bases, the J end by 5 bases, with 9 bases between. CDR1 and CDR2 from the germline V gene are MNHNS and SASEGT. The CDR3 is 13 residues long. CDR3: CASSERRGTEAFF. CDR3 coding DNA: TGTGCCAGCAGTGAAAGACGGGGAACTGAAGCTTTCTTT.

The chain links TRBV6-1 to TRBJ2-1, with a possible D match to TRBD2 (6 bases). V lost 1 base and J 2 bases, leaving 12 bases between the germline ends. The CDR3 runs to 16 residues. Germline V gene sequence: CDR1 MNHNS, CDR2 SASEGT. In nucleotides, the CDR3 is TGTGCCAGCAGTGAAGGGAGGGAAGGGCCCTACAATGAGCAGTTCTTC. Its translation: CASSEGREGPYNEQFF.

This clonotype was counted a few times. The chain recombines TRBV27 with TRBJ2-1; D remains ambiguous. Germline V lookup: CDR1 MNHEY, CDR2 SMNVEV (reference sequence). V lost 4 bases and J 5 bases, leaving 12 bases between the germline ends. The CDR3 runs 14 residues. The CDR3 DNA reads as TGTGCCAGCAGTTCGTCGCTCGCGGACAATGAGCAGTTCTTC. The encoded protein is CASSSSLADNEQFF.